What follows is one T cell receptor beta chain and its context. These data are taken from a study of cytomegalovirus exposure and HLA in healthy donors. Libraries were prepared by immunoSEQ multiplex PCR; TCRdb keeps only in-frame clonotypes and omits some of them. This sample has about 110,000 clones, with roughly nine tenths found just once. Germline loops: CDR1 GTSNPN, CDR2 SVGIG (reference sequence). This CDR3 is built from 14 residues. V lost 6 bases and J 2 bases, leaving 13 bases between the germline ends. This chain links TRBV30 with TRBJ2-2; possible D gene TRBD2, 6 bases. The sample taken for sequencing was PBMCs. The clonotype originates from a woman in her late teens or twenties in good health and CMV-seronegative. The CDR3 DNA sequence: TGTGCCTGTGGCCGGGGAGGAAACACCGGGGAGCTGTTTTTT. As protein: CACGRGGNTGELFF.